This TCR beta chain stems from a study of OX40 agonist ivuxolimab in advanced cancers. Repertoires were generated with immunoSEQ multiplex PCR, while TCRdb's copy carries only in-frame clones and drops some. Altogether approximately 60,000 clones are present, roughly 86% being singletons, with the ten largest covering 5% to 5.5%. CDR3 size: 13 residues. CDR1 and CDR2 (germline): MNHNS, SASEGT. V shed 11 bases, J shed 2 bases, and the junction held 6 bases outside the gene matches. The receptor was derived from an adult with an advanced solid tumor such as melanoma, head and neck, liver or kidney cancer. The input for sequencing was CD4+ or CD8+ T cells sorted from blood, taken in a trial of the OX40 agonist ivuxolimab. The chain is built from TRBV6-1 and TRBJ2-5; 9 bases agree with TRBD2. The CDR3 sequence is CAGRRGGQETQYF. The CDR3 DNA is TGTGCCGGTCGGCGGGGGGGACAAGAGACCCAGTACTTC.